What follows are 23 T cell receptor beta chains derived from one specimen sequenced in a study of blood T cell repertoires in COVID-19 (dated by TCRdb to the early 2020s). To prepare the library, the immunoSEQ multiplex PCR assay was applied. TCRdb took over this immuneACCESS table, retaining in-frame rearrangements with V and J assigned. Such tables are incomplete; in checked studies, under half of the missing clones stem from an unresolved V gene, and the remainder is unexplained. The sample has hundreds of thousands of clones on record, about 80% of them singletons. In total, the top ten clones hold 2.5% to 4% of the sample. Sequencing input: peripheral blood. These receptors came from a woman of 80 years or more with acute or convalescent COVID-19.

The rearrangement uses TRBV27 and TRBJ1-2; 9 bases match TRBD1. This CDR3 has 17 amino acids. Germline values: CDR1 MNHEY, CDR2 SMNVEV (reference sequence). Losses at the gene ends were 5 bases for V and 7 bases for J; bases not matched to a gene: 17. The CDR3 DNA is TGTGCCAGCAGTCCCGGACAGGGGCGGACTAGATACAGTGGCTACACCTTC. This gives the protein CASSPGQGRTRYSGYTF.

V gene TRBV5-1 combines with J gene TRBJ1-1; D is undetermined. V was cut by 2 bases and J by 0 bases, with 11 bases left in between. The CDR3 sequence is 15 residues long. CDR1 is SGHRS, CDR2 YFSETQ, per germline. In DNA form, the CDR3 reads TGCGCCAGCAGCTTCGACAACCTAATGAACACTGAAGCTTTCTTT. Translation: CASSFDNLMNTEAFF.

V usage is TRBV28 and J usage is TRBJ1-5; perhaps TRBD1 as D (6 bases). The CDR3 totals 15 residues. Germline loops: CDR1 MDHEN, CDR2 SYDVKM. Trimming pared 3 bases from V and 1 base from J, leaving 10 bases between. CDR3 coding DNA: TGTGCCAGCAGTTTCCCACAGGGCAGCAATCAGCCCCAGCATTTT. Translating it yields CASSFPQGSNQPQHF.

The chain employs TRBV27 and TRBJ2-2; 7 nucleotides line up with TRBD2. The V gene's germline CDR1 is MNHEY and CDR2 SMNVEV (reference sequence). CDR3 length: 15 residues. J lost 6 bases, V lost 2 bases, and 6 bases had no gene match. The CDR3 DNA follows: TGTGCCAGCAGTTTACGGGAGGTGGGATCCGGGGAGCTGTTTTTT. Translation: CASSLREVGSGELFF.

The rearrangement uses TRBV15 and TRBJ1-5; D call uncertain. The V end lost 0 bases, the J end lost 2 bases, and 11 bases lay between the germline ends. Germline lookup yields CDR1 LNHNV and CDR2 YYDKDF (reference sequence). This CDR3 comprises 16 residues. CDR3 protein: CATSRDASSGNQPQHF. CDR3 nucleotide sequence: TGTGCCACCAGCAGAGATGCGTCATCCGGCAATCAGCCCCAGCATTTT. Full variable domain (rest looked up from reference TRBV15 and TRBJ1-5): DAMVIQNPRYQVTQFGKPVTLSCSQTLNHNVMYWYQQKSSQAPKLLFHYYDKDFNNEADTPDNFQSRRPNTSFCFLDIRSPGLGDTAMYLCATSRDASSGNQPQHFGDGTRLSIL.

This clone was detected only once. The V gene is TRBV19, the J gene TRBJ1-6; D is unclear. The V and J ends lost 8 bases and 3 bases respectively, with 14 bases between them. The CDR3 consists of 15 residues. Germline values: CDR1 LNHDA, CDR2 SQIVND (reference sequence). CDR3 nucleotide sequence: TGTGCCAGTTCCAGCAGTGCGGTCTATAATTCACCCCTCCACTTT. This codes for CASSSSAVYNSPLHF.

V usage is TRBV12-5 and J usage is TRBJ1-5, with 7 bases that match TRBD1. CDR1 LGHNT and CDR2 FRNRAP come from the germline V gene. The CDR3 is made up of 15 amino acids. Germline trimming cut 5 bases from V and 3 bases from J; bases unmatched to any gene: 7. The CDR3 spells CASGPGTEYNQPQHF. The CDR3 nucleotides read TGTGCTAGTGGTCCGGGGACAGAGTACAATCAGCCCCAGCATTTT.

The chain uses TRBV2 and TRBJ2-2, with 14 positions matching TRBD2. This CDR3 comprises 15 residues. With 8 bases clipped from V and 4 bases from J, the junction kept 3 bases outside the gene matches. Germline CDR1 SNHLY, CDR2 FYNNEI. Here the CDR3 reads CASAGTSGGTGELFF. Written as DNA, the CDR3 is TGTGCCAGCGCCGGGACTAGCGGGGGCACCGGGGAGCTGTTTTTT.

This chain's CDR3 is CASSGEQGAINQPQHF. In DNA form, the CDR3 reads TGTGCCAGCAGTGGGGAACAAGGGGCCATCAATCAGCCCCAGCATTTT. J is TRBJ1-5 and V is TRBV25-1, with D tentatively TRBD1 (5 bases). Trimming took off 4 bases at V and 3 bases at J, with 16 bases between the two ends. Germline assignment: CDR1 MGHDK and CDR2 SYGVNS. The CDR3 spans 16 residues.

V usage is TRBV6-1 and J usage is TRBJ2-4; D not resolved. The V gene's germline CDR1 is MNHNS and CDR2 SASEGT. This CDR3 contains 15 residues. The V and J ends lost 3 bases and 0 bases respectively, with 9 bases between them. CDR3 in DNA: TGTGCCAGCAGTGATCAGTCCCTAGCCAAAAACATTCAGTACTTC. Translating it yields CASSDQSLAKNIQYF.

A single count supports this clone. The rearrangement links TRBV4-2 to TRBJ2-2; 10 nucleotides line up with TRBD2. The germline gives CDR1 LGHNA, CDR2 YNFKEQ. J was trimmed by 5 bases and V by 0 bases; bases with no gene match: 9. The CDR3 contains 18 residues. The CDR3: CASSQDRAGGPGTGELFF. The DNA for the CDR3 is TGTGCCAGCAGCCAAGATCGAGCGGGAGGGCCAGGGACCGGGGAGCTGTTTTTT.

The chain employs TRBV3-1 (or the pseudogene TRBV3-2) and TRBJ1-6; a possible D gene is TRBD1 (5 bases). The CDR3 covers 14 residues. Germline V CDR1 and CDR2: LGHDT, YNNKEL (reference sequence). Trimming cost V 4 bases and J 5 bases, with 9 bases left between them. CDR3 residues: CASSRGQNNSPLHF. The CDR3 nucleotides are TGTGCCAGCAGCCGAGGACAAAATAATTCACCCCTCCACTTT.

The V call is TRBV11-2, the J call TRBJ2-7, with D possibly TRBD2 on 6 matching bases. The V gene's germline CDR1 is SGHAT and CDR2 FQNNGV. This CDR3 contains 17 residues. With 0 bases removed from V and 6 bases from J, the gap between germline ends came to 21 bases. CDR3 in amino acids: CASSLEGMGTFTREQYF. DNA for the CDR3: TGTGCCAGCAGCTTAGAAGGTATGGGGACTTTTACCCGCGAGCAGTACTTC.

The chain couples TRBV5-1 to TRBJ2-5; D remains ambiguous. Germline lookup yields CDR1 SGHRS and CDR2 YFSETQ. The CDR3 contains 14 residues. V lost 0 bases and J lost 3, with 9 bases in between. The CDR3 region is CASSLVQAKETQYF. The CDR3 DNA reads as TGCGCCAGCAGCTTGGTTCAGGCGAAAGAGACCCAGTACTTC.

The V call is TRBV6-5, the J call TRBJ2-2; 9 bases fit TRBD2. Losses at the gene ends were 0 bases for V and 6 bases for J; bases not matched to a gene: 2. The CDR3 loop spans 15 amino acids. Germline CDR1 reads MNHEY; CDR2 reads SVGAGI. The CDR3 DNA is TGTGCCAGCAGTTACTCTAGCGGGAGACCCGGGGAGCTGTTTTTT. Its protein is CASSYSSGRPGELFF.

Only a few counts were recorded for this clone. The chain carries TRBV4-2 and TRBJ1-6, with a possible D match to TRBD1 (6 bases). Per germline, CDR1 LGHNA and CDR2 YNFKEQ. Trimming cost V 5 bases and J 4 bases, with 15 bases left between them. The CDR3 extends over 16 amino acids. The CDR3 DNA sequence: TGTGCCAGCAGCAGGACAGCCCAAGATTATAATTCACCCCTCCACTTT. Its translation: CASSRTAQDYNSPLHF.

The genes are TRBV6-5 and TRBJ2-7; the match to TRBD1 covers 8 bases. Germline lookup yields CDR1 MNHEY and CDR2 SVGAGI. CDR3 length: 15 amino acids. After removal of 4 bases from V and 1 base from J, the junction contained 6 bases not matched to a gene. This CDR3 is CASSSGGLGSYEQYF. The CDR3 region has the DNA TGTGCCAGCAGTTCAGGGGGCTTGGGGTCCTACGAGCAGTACTTC.

The chain couples TRBV5-1 to TRBJ2-5; 8 nucleotides line up with TRBD2. The ends lost 1 base at V and 5 bases at J; junction bases unmatched: 4. This CDR3 is 14 amino acids long. Germline V lookup: CDR1 SGHRS, CDR2 YFSETQ. CDR3 sequence: CASSLTSGTETQYF. For the CDR3, the DNA is TGCGCCAGCAGCTTGACTAGCGGAACGGAGACCCAGTACTTC. Based on the CDR3 plus reference TRBV5-1 and TRBJ2-5, the full variable domain is KAGVTQTPRYLIKTRGQQVTLSCSPISGHRSVSWYQQTPGQGLQFLFEYFSETQRNKGNFPGRFSGRQFSNSRSEMNVSTLELGDSALYLCASSLTSGTETQYFGPGTRLLVL.

This chain uses TRBV5-1 with TRBJ2-7, with 7 bases identical to TRBD2. Germline CDR1 and CDR2: SGHRS and YFSETQ. The V and J ends lost 1 base and 4 bases, in that order; junction bases with no gene match: 8. This CDR3 comprises 15 residues. The CDR3 DNA is TGCGCCAGCAGCTTGACCCGAGGAGCGGGGTACGAGCAGTACTTC. Its translation is CASSLTRGAGYEQYF. Combining the CDR3 with reference TRBV5-1 and TRBJ2-7 gives the whole variable domain KAGVTQTPRYLIKTRGQQVTLSCSPISGHRSVSWYQQTPGQGLQFLFEYFSETQRNKGNFPGRFSGRQFSNSRSEMNVSTLELGDSALYLCASSLTRGAGYEQYFGPGTRLTVT.

The V call is TRBV18, the J call TRBJ1-3; no clear D gene. Trimming shortened V by 8 bases and J by 2 bases, and 13 bases separated the two germline ends. This CDR3 has 14 amino acids. Looked up from germline, CDR1 is KGHSH and CDR2 is LQKENI. The CDR3: CASLPVAAGNTIYF. The CDR3 nucleotides are TGTGCCAGCCTCCCCGTGGCGGCTGGAAACACCATATATTTT.

This clone was seen a handful of times. The J gene is TRBJ1-1, the V gene TRBV19; 8 nucleotides align to TRBD1. The CDR3 has 16 amino acids. With V trimmed by 6 bases and J by 0 bases, 9 bases remained unmatched. Germline lookup yields CDR1 LNHDA and CDR2 SQIVND (reference sequence). The chain's CDR3 is CASRSGGAGMNTEAFF. Written as DNA, the CDR3 is TGTGCCAGTAGGTCAGGGGGCGCCGGCATGAACACTGAAGCTTTCTTT. Full variable domain (outside the CDR3, taken from reference TRBV19 and TRBJ1-1): DGGITQSPKYLFRKEGQNVTLSCEQNLNHDAMYWYRQDPGQGLRLIYYSQIVNDFQKGDIAEGYSVSREKKESFPLTVTSAQKNPTAFYLCASRSGGAGMNTEAFFGQGTRLTVV.

This chain uses TRBV10-3 with TRBJ2-3; D may be TRBD1 (5 bases). Trimming pared 8 bases from V and 2 bases from J, leaving 11 bases between. Germline V gene sequence: CDR1 ENHRY, CDR2 SYGVKD. CDR3 length equals 13 residues. This CDR3 is CAIGAGNTDTQYF. CDR3 bases: TGTGCCATCGGGGCAGGAAACACAGATACGCAGTATTTT.

The CDR3 spells CASSPEQAATEAFF. The DNA for the CDR3 is TGTGCCAGCTCACCAGAACAGGCAGCCACTGAAGCTTTCTTT. J is TRBJ1-1 and V is TRBV18; D is possibly TRBD1 (5 bases). The germline gives CDR1 KGHSH, CDR2 LQKENI. The CDR3 sequence is 14 residues long. Trimming shortened V by 2 bases and J by 4 bases, and 11 bases separated the two germline ends.